The 23 T cell receptor beta chains in this list originate from one sample, sequenced in a study of blood T cell repertoires in COVID-19. Sequencing was performed with immunoSEQ multiplex PCR; in TCRdb, only in-frame clones are kept and a portion is missing. Counted here are about 28,000 clones, 60% to 80% occurring once; the ten biggest clones make up roughly 21%. Sequencing was performed on peripheral blood. The receptors were sampled from a boy between 2 and 10 years old with active or convalescent COVID-19.

The chain joins TRBV7-2 to TRBJ2-7, with D tentatively TRBD2 (5 bases). The CDR3 loop spans 14 amino acids. CDR1 is SGHTA, CDR2 FQGNSA, per germline. With 5 bases removed from V and 4 bases from J, the gap between germline ends came to 15 bases. The CDR3 spells CASSSGRDRYEQYF. The CDR3 DNA is TGTGCCAGCAGCAGCGGAAGGGATCGGTACGAGCAGTACTTC.

The genes are TRBV28 and TRBJ1-2; D is possibly TRBD1 (6 bases). Germline lookup yields CDR1 MDHEN and CDR2 SYDVKM. This CDR3 is built from 12 residues. Trimming shortened V by 4 bases and J by 8 bases, and 11 bases separated the two germline ends. The CDR3 loop is CASSSRQAGYTF. The CDR3 DNA reads TGTGCCAGCAGTTCACGACAGGCCGGCTACACCTTC.

This clone occurred a few times. This chain connects TRBV4-1 to TRBJ1-6, with D tentatively TRBD1 (6 bases). This CDR3 is 16 amino acids long. V gave up 0 bases and J gave up 10 bases, with 16 bases separating them. Germline lookup yields CDR1 MGHRA and CDR2 YSYEKL. CDR3 region: CASSQDGGSGLSPLHF. For the CDR3, the DNA is TGCGCCAGCAGCCAAGATGGGGGCTCGGGTCTGTCACCCCTCCACTTT.

The chain has TRBV2 and TRBJ1-4; perhaps TRBD1 as D (6 bases). Germline V gives CDR1 SNHLY, CDR2 FYNNEI. The CDR3 is made up of 16 amino acids. V lost 5 bases to trimming and J lost 10 bases, with 23 bases between them. CDR3 sequence (DNA): TGTGCCAGCAGTTTCCCCCGGGACAACTGGAAAGGAAAACTGTTTTTT. Amino acids: CASSFPRDNWKGKLFF.

Relative to its sample, this clone is medium-sized. The chain carries TRBV7-9 and TRBJ2-5; 8 positions agree with TRBD2. J gave up 0 bases and V 2 bases, and 5 bases lay outside the gene matches. This CDR3 contains 16 residues. Germline V lookup: CDR1 SEHNR, CDR2 FQNEAQ (reference sequence). CDR3 nucleotide sequence: TGTGCCAGCAGCTTAAGTAGCGGGGAGTACCAAGAGACCCAGTACTTC. Translation: CASSLSSGEYQETQYF.

This clone has a handful of counts. The chain combines TRBV28 with TRBJ2-1, with 8 positions matching TRBD2. The CDR3 covers 14 residues. The germline gives CDR1 MDHEN, CDR2 SYDVKM. With 6 bases clipped from V and 8 bases from J, the junction kept 9 bases outside the gene matches. CDR3 protein: CASRSPGGGDEQFF. CDR3 nucleotide sequence: TGTGCCAGCAGAAGTCCGGGAGGGGGGGATGAGCAGTTCTTC.

The V and J genes are TRBV24-1 and TRBJ1-5; D ambiguous. The CDR3 is made up of 13 amino acids. The germline V and J ends were trimmed by 1 base and 5 bases, with 5 bases remaining between them. Germline lookup yields CDR1 KGHDR and CDR2 SFDVKD. DNA of the CDR3: TGTGCCACCAGTGATTTCGGGGATCAGCCCCAGCATTTT. It codes for CATSDFGDQPQHF.

This chain uses TRBV21-1 with TRBJ2-7; the table's D gene call, TRBD2, was not cross checked with the DNA. TRBV21-1 is described as a pseudogene. The CDR3 contains 19 residues. In DNA, the CDR3 is TGTGCCAGCAGCACCCCCGGGACTAGCGGGGGGGTGAGCTCCTACGAGCAGTACGTC. Translating it yields CASSTPGTSGGVSSYEQYV.

The chain recombines TRBV28 with TRBJ1-5; D is perhaps TRBD1 (5 bases). V was shortened by 9 bases and J by 1 base, with 19 bases between the two germline ends. Per the germline V gene, CDR1 is MDHEN and CDR2 is SYDVKM. The CDR3 loop spans 16 amino acids. CDR3 nucleotide sequence: TGTGCCAGTATCCTGGGGGGGGGTCCGAGCAATCAGCCCCAGCATTTT. This sequence encodes CASILGGGPSNQPQHF.

This clone was seen many times. The chain combines TRBV7-8 with TRBJ2-1, with 15 bases aligning to TRBD2. J was trimmed by 9 bases and V by 2 bases; bases with no gene match: 8. The germline gives CDR1 SGHVS, CDR2 FQNEAQ. The CDR3 length is 17 residues. The CDR3 here is CASSLRTSGRGGGEQFF. The CDR3 bases are TGTGCCAGCAGCTTACGGACTAGCGGGAGGGGAGGCGGTGAGCAGTTCTTC.

Here the CDR3 reads CAAWGRGSGANVLTF. The CDR3 bases are TGTGCCGCGTGGGGGAGGGGTTCTGGGGCCAACGTCCTGACTTTC. The chain couples TRBV2 to TRBJ2-6; 7 positions agree with TRBD2. Germline assignment: CDR1 SNHLY and CDR2 FYNNEI. This CDR3 contains 15 residues. V gave up 11 bases and J gave up 1 base; unmatched junction bases: 8. The full variable domain, its missing parts supplied by reference TRBV2 and TRBJ2-6, is EPEVTQTPSHQVTQMGQEVILRCVPISNHLYFYWYRQILGQKVEFLVSFYNNEISEKSEIFDDQFSVERPDGSNFTLKIRSTKLEDSAMYFCAAWGRGSGANVLTFGAGSRLTVL.

The J gene is TRBJ2-3, the V gene TRBV12-3 or TRBV12-4; D unclear. The CDR3 covers 12 residues. With 6 bases removed from V and 3 bases from J, the gap between germline ends came to 7 bases. The CDR3 here is CASSDSTDTQYF. Written as DNA, the CDR3 is TGTGCCAGCAGCGACTCTACAGATACGCAGTATTTT.

The chain is built from TRBV6-5 and TRBJ2-5; TRBD1 matches at 9 bases. The germline gives CDR1 MNHEY, CDR2 SVGAGI. V was clipped by 4 bases and J by 1 base; unmatched bases: 7. The CDR3 covers 16 residues. The CDR3 region is CASSSQGTGCQETQYF. DNA of the CDR3: TGTGCCAGCAGTTCCCAGGGGACAGGGTGCCAAGAGACCCAGTACTTC.

This clone appeared a single time. The V call is TRBV15, the J call TRBJ1-5; 8 nucleotides align to TRBD1. CDR1 is LNHNV and CDR2 is YYDKDF in the germline V gene (reference sequence). The CDR3 consists of 14 residues. Unmatched junction bases numbered 2, after V lost 3 bases and J lost 4 bases. CDR3 DNA sequence: TGTGCCACCAGCAGGACAGGGGATAATCAGCCCCAGCATTTT. Amino acid sequence: CATSRTGDNQPQHF.

The rearrangement links TRBV7-2 to TRBJ1-1, with D hard to call. Trimming took off 5 bases at V and 1 base at J, with 8 bases between the two ends. The CDR3 consists of 13 residues. Germline V gene lookup returns CDR1 SGHTA and CDR2 FQGNSA. The CDR3 spells CASSLRRNTEAFF. In DNA, the CDR3 is TGTGCCAGCAGCCTGAGGCGGAACACTGAAGCTTTCTTT. Together with reference TRBV7-2 and TRBJ1-1, the CDR3 gives the full variable domain: GAGVSQSPSNKVTEKGKDVELRCDPISGHTALYWYRQSLGQGLEFLIYFQGNSAPDKSGLPSDRFSAERTGGSVSTLTIQRTQQEDSAVYLCASSLRRNTEAFFGQGTRLTVV.

In this sample, this clone turned up a few times. V usage is TRBV19 and J usage is TRBJ1-4; D ambiguous. Trimming stripped 6 bases from V and 7 bases from J, with 15 bases between. This CDR3 has 14 amino acids. Germline V gives CDR1 LNHDA, CDR2 SQIVND (reference sequence). The CDR3 here is CASSRHFSGEKLFF. The CDR3 nucleotides are TGTGCCAGTAGCAGACACTTCTCAGGTGAAAAACTGTTTTTT.

DNA for the CDR3: TGTGCCAGCAGTGAACCCTGGACAGGGGTTAGGAACACTGAAGCTTTCTTT. Residues: CASSEPWTGVRNTEAFF. V gene TRBV2 combines with J gene TRBJ1-1, with 9 bases lining up with TRBD1. The V gene end was trimmed by 2 bases and the J gene end by 1 base; junction bases not matched to a gene: 8. The germline gives CDR1 SNHLY, CDR2 FYNNEI. This CDR3 contains 17 residues.

The chain recombines TRBV7-9 with TRBJ1-5; 7 nucleotides line up with TRBD1. J lost 4 bases, V lost 2 bases, and 11 bases had no gene match. Germline V gene lookup returns CDR1 SEHNR and CDR2 FQNEAQ (reference sequence). There are 17 residues in the CDR3. The CDR3 nucleotides are TGTGCCAGCAGCTTATACGAAAGACAGGGCGGTAATCAGCCCCAGCATTTT. Encoded protein: CASSLYERQGGNQPQHF. The full variable domain, completed using reference TRBV7-9 and TRBJ1-5, is DTGVSQNPRHKITKRGQNVTFRCDPISEHNRLYWYRQTLGQGPEFLTYFQNEAQLEKSRLLSDRFSAERPKGSFSTLEIQRTEQGDSAMYLCASSLYERQGGNQPQHFGDGTRLSIL.

The CDR3 sequence: CASGPGTSGGSRETQYF. The DNA for the CDR3 is TGTGCTAGTGGTCCTGGGACTAGCGGGGGGTCCCGTGAGACCCAGTACTTC. This chain joins TRBV12-5 and TRBJ2-5; 15 bases are shared with TRBD2. Germline CDR1 reads LGHNT; CDR2 reads FRNRAP. This CDR3 comprises 17 residues. After removal of 5 bases from V and 5 bases from J, the junction contained 9 bases not matched to a gene.

This clone was picked up a small number of times. V gene TRBV27 combines with J gene TRBJ1-3; the D is unclear. The CDR3 contains 15 residues. CDR1 MNHEY and CDR2 SMNVEV come from the germline V gene (reference sequence). With 2 bases removed from V and 0 bases from J, the gap between germline ends came to 8 bases. The CDR3 nucleotides read TGTGCCAGCAGTTTACATTCCAACTCTGGAAACACCATATATTTT. It codes for CASSLHSNSGNTIYF.

This clone was recorded only once. This chain links TRBV27 with TRBJ2-3; tentative D call: TRBD2 (7 bases). V shed 8 bases and J shed 5 bases, with 17 bases lying between them. Germline values: CDR1 MNHEY, CDR2 SMNVEV (reference sequence). CDR3 size: 14 residues. The CDR3 loop is CASYRGAHEDTQYF. The DNA of the CDR3 is TGTGCCAGCTATCGGGGGGCGCATGAAGATACGCAGTATTTT.

Only a few counts were recorded for this clone. This chain uses TRBV27 with TRBJ1-2; D is uncertain. The CDR3 contains 13 residues. Trimming shortened V by 2 bases and J by 4 bases, and 8 bases separated the two germline ends. Germline lookup yields CDR1 MNHEY and CDR2 SMNVEV (reference sequence). DNA for the CDR3: TGTGCCAGCAGTTTAAAACCGGTCTATGGCTACACCTTC. It is translated as CASSLKPVYGYTF.

The V call is TRBV4-2, the J call TRBJ1-1; D not certain. Trimming cost V 0 bases and J 8 bases, with 16 bases left between them. Germline values: CDR1 LGHNA, CDR2 YNFKEQ. The CDR3 has 15 amino acids. The DNA for the CDR3 is TGTGCCAGCAGCCAAGAACCTTTTCGAGGATGGGAAGCTTTCTTT. This codes for CASSQEPFRGWEAFF.